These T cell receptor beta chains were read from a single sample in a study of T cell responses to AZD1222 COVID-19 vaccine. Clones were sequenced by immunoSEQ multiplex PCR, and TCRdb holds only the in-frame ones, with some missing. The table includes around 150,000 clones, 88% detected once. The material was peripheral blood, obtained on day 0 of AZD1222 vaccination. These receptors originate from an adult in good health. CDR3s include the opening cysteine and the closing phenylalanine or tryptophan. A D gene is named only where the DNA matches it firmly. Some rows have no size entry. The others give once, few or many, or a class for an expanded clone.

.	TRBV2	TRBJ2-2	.	CASTPSVSGELFF	TGTGCCAGCACCCCATCCGTGTCCGGGGAGCTGTTTTTT
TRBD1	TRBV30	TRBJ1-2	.	CAWALDRGLDYGYTF	TGTGCCTGGGCCTTGGACAGGGGGCTTGACTATGGCTACACCTTC
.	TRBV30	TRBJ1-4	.	CAWGRGGFSEKLFF	TGTGCCTGGGGTAGGGGGGGTTTTAGTGAAAAACTGTTTTTT
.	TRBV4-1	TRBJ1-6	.	CASTLFGDFYNSPLHF	TGCGCCAGCACCCTATTCGGGGACTTTTATAATTCACCCCTCCACTTT
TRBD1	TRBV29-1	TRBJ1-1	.	CSVTTGVTEAFF	TGCAGCGTTACTACAGGGGTCACTGAAGCTTTCTTT
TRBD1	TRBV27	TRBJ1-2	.	CASSLDRVSSYTF	TGTGCCAGCAGTTTAGACAGGGTTTCGAGCTACACCTTC
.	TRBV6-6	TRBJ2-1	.	CASSYTLREQFF	TGTGCCAGCAGTTACACCCTTCGTGAGCAGTTCTTC
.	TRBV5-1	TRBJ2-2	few	CASSEGLMNTGELFF	TGCGCCAGCAGCGAGGGACTCATGAACACCGGGGAGCTGTTTTTT
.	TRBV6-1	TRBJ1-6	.	CASSEPRVLASPLHF	TGTGCCAGCAGTGAACCGCGCGTTCTCGCTTCACCCCTCCACTTT
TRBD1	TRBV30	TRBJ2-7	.	CAWSPTGYEQYF	TGTGCCTGGAGTCCGACAGGGTACGAGCAGTACTTC
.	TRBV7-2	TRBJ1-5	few	CASSLDRFQPQHF	TGTGCCAGCAGCTTAGATAGATTTCAGCCCCAGCATTTT
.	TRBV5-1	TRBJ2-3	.	CASSLDGGAAIDTQYF	TGCGCCAGCAGCTTGGATGGGGGGGCCGCGATTGATACGCAGTATTTT
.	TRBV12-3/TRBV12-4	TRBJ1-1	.	CASSFGGRTEAFF	TGTGCCAGCAGTTTCGGGGGCCGAACTGAAGCTTTCTTT
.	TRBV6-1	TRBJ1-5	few	CASSEGGALTSVSNQPQHF	TGTGCCAGCAGTGAAGGGGGGGCCCTTACCTCTGTAAGCAATCAGCCCCAGCATTTT
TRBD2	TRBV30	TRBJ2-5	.	CAWSVGLAGFQETQYF	TGTGCCTGGAGTGTGGGACTAGCGGGATTCCAAGAGACCCAGTACTTC
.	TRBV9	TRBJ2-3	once	CASSVSGWGDTQYF	TGTGCCAGCAGCGTATCAGGGTGGGGGGATACGCAGTATTTT
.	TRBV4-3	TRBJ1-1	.	CASSPHRVGMNTEAFF	TGCGCCAGCAGCCCTCACAGGGTAGGGATGAACACTGAAGCTTTCTTT
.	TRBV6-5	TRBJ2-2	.	CASSYSAGRNTGELFF	TGTGCCAGCAGTTACTCGGCGGGACGGAACACCGGGGAGCTGTTTTTT
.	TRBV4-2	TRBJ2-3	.	CASSQESQDTQYF	TGTGCCAGCAGCCAAGAGTCACAAGATACGCAGTATTTT
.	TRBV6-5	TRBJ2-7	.	CASSYSVQTSSYEQYF	TGTGCCAGCAGTTACTCGGTTCAGACCTCCTCCTACGAGCAGTACTTC
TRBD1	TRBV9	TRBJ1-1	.	CASSVGLQGITKNTEAFF	TGTGCCAGCAGCGTAGGGTTACAGGGGATTACTAAGAACACTGAAGCTTTCTTT
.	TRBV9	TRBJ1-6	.	CASSVDPGGDSPLHF	TGTGCCAGCAGCGTAGATCCTGGGGGGGATTCACCCCTCCACTTT
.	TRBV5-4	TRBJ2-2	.	CASSLVLGGRGTGELFF	TGTGCCAGCAGCTTGGTGTTAGGGGGGCGAGGCACCGGGGAGCTGTTTTTT
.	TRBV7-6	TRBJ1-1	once	CASSSQDSEAFF	TGTGCCAGCAGCTCCCAGGACAGCGAAGCTTTCTTT
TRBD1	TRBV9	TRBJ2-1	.	CASSRQGAPNEQFF	TGTGCCAGCAGTCGGCAGGGGGCCCCCAATGAGCAGTTCTTC
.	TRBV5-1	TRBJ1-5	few	CASSLGVGAGSQPQHF	TGCGCCAGCAGCTTGGGGGTTGGGGCAGGGAGTCAGCCCCAGCATTTT
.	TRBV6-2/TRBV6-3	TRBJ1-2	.	CASSEGPYGYTF	TGTGCCAGCAGCGAGGGGCCCTATGGCTACACCTTC
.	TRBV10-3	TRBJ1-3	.	CAVQNTNTAGNTIYF	TGTGCCGTCCAAAACACGAACACCGCAGGAAACACCATATATTTT
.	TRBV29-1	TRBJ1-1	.	CSIRQNKDTEAFF	TGCAGCATTCGACAAAATAAGGACACTGAAGCTTTCTTT
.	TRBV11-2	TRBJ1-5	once	CASSSMEGWQPQHF	TGTGCCAGCAGCTCAATGGAGGGGTGGCAGCCCCAGCATTTT
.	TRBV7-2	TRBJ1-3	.	CASSWTDPGNTIYF	TGTGCCAGCAGCTGGACAGACCCCGGAAACACCATATATTTT
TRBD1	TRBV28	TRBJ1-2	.	CASHVQGAGYGYTF	TGTGCCAGTCACGTTCAGGGGGCAGGCTATGGCTACACCTTC
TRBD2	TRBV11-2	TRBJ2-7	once	CASSLVWTSGRDEQYF	TGTGCCAGCAGCTTAGTGTGGACTAGCGGGAGGGACGAGCAGTACTTC
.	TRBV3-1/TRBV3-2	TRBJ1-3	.	CATHSGNTIYF	TGTGCCACCCACTCTGGAAACACCATATATTTT
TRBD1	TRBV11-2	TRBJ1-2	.	CASSLSRTGALYYGYTF	TGTGCCAGCAGCCTCTCGAGGACAGGGGCTCTATACTATGGCTACACCTTC
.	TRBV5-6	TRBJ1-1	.	CASSLVTPSEAFF	TGTGCCAGCAGCTTGGTCACGCCCTCTGAAGCTTTCTTT
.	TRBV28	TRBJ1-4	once	CASSLGHTNEKLFF	TGTGCCAGCAGTTTGGGCCACACTAATGAAAAACTGTTTTTT
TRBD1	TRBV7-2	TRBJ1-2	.	CASSSPGTGNYGYTF	TGTGCCAGCAGCAGTCCCGGGACAGGGAACTATGGCTACACCTTC
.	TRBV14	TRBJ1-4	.	CASSSRILNEKLFF	TGTGCCAGCAGCTCGCGGATTTTGAATGAAAAACTGTTTTTT
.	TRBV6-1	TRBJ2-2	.	CASSERGSKAGELFF	TGTGCCAGCAGTGAAAGGGGTAGCAAAGCCGGGGAGCTGTTTTTT
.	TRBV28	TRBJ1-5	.	CASSKIRGAGLHNQPQHF	TGTGCCAGCAGTAAAATTAGAGGTGCAGGACTACACAATCAGCCCCAGCATTTT